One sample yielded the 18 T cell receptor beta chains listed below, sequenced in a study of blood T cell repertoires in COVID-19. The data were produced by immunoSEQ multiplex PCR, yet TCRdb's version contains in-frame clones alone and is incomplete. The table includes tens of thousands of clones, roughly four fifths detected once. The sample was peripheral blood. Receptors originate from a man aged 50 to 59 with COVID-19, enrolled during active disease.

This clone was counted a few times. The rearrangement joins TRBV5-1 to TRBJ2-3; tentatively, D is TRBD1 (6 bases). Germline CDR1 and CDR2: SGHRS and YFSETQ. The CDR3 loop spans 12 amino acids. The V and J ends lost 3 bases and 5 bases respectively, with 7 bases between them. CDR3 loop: CASSSQGDTQYF. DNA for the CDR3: TGCGCCAGCAGCTCACAGGGAGATACGCAGTATTTT.

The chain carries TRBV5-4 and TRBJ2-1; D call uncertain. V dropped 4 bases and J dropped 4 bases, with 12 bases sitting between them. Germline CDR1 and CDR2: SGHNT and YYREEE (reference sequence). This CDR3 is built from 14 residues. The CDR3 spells CASSPPTAYNEQFF. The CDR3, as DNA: TGTGCCAGCAGCCCGCCCACAGCATACAATGAGCAGTTCTTC.

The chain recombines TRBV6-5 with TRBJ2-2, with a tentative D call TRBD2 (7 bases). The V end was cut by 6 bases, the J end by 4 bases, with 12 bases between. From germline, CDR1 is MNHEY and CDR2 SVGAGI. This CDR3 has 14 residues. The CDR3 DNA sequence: TGTGCCAGCAGACCTGGGGGGGCCACCGGGGAGCTGTTTTTT. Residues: CASRPGGATGELFF.

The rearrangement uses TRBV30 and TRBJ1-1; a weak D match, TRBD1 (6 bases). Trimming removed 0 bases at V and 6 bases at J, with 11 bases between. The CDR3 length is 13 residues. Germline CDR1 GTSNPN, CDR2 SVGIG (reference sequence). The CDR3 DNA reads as TGTGCCTGGAGTGTAGTATACAGGGCTGAAGCTTTCTTT. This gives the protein CAWSVVYRAEAFF. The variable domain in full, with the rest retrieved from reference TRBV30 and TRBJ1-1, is SQTIHQWPATLVQPVGSPLSLECTVEGTSNPNLYWYRQAAGRGLQLLFYSVGIGQISSEVPQNLSASRPQDRQFILSSKKLLLSDSGFYLCAWSVVYRAEAFFGQGTRLTVV.

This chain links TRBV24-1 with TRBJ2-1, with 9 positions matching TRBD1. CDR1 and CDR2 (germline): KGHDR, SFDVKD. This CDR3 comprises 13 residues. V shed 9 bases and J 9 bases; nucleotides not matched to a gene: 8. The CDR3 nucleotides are TGTGCCACCCAGAACAGGGGGCTCGGTGAGCAGTTCTTC. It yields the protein CATQNRGLGEQFF.

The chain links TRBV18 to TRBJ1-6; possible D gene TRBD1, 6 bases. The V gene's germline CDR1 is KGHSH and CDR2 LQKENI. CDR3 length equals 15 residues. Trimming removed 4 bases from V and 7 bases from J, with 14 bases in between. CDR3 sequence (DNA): TGTGCCAGCTCACGGGGGACATTTCCAAATTCACCCCTCCACTTT. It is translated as CASSRGTFPNSPLHF.

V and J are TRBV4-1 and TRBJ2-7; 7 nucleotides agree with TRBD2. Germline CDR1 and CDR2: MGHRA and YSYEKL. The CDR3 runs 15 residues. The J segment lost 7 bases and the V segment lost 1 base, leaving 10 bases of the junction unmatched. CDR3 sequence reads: CASSQVGEGPQEQYF. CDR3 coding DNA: TGCGCCAGCAGCCAAGTCGGGGAGGGGCCTCAGGAGCAGTACTTC.

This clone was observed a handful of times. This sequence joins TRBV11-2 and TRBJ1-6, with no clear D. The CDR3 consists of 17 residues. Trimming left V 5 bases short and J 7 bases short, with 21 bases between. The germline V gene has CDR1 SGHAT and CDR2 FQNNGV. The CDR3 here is CASSPRFEAVRNSPLHF. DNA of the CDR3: TGTGCCAGCAGCCCAAGGTTTGAGGCCGTTCGAAATTCACCCCTCCACTTT.

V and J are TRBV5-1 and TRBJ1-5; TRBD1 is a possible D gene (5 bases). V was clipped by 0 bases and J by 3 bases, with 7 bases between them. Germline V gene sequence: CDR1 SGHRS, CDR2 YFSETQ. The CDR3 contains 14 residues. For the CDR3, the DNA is TGCGCCAGCAGCTTGGAGGGGTCCAATCAGCCCCAGCATTTT. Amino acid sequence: CASSLEGSNQPQHF.

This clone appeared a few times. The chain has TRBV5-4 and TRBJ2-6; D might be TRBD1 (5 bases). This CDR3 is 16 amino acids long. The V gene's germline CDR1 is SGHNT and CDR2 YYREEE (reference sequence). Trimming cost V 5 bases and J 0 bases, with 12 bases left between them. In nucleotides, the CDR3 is TGTGCCAGCAGTTACGACAGACTCTCTGGGGCCAACGTCCTGACTTTC. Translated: CASSYDRLSGANVLTF.

For the CDR3, the DNA is TGTGCCAGCAGCAAAGCCCCGGGACAGGGGGCGAGAGACATTCAGTACTTC. As protein: CASSKAPGQGARDIQYF. V and J are TRBV21-1 and TRBJ2-4; no DNA check was done on the table's D call, TRBD1. TRBV21-1 is a recognized pseudogene. This CDR3 region has 17 residues.

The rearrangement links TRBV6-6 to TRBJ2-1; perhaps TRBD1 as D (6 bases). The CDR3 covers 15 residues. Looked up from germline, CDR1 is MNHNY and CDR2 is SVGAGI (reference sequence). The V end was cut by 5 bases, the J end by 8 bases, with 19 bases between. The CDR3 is CASSPDAGTSYEQFF. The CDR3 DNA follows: TGTGCCAGCAGTCCGGACGCCGGGACATCGTATGAGCAGTTCTTC.

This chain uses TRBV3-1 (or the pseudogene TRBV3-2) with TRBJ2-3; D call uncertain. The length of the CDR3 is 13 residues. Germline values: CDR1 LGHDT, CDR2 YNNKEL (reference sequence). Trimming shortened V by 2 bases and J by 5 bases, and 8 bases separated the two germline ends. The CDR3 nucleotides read TGTGCCAGCAGCCAAAGTAGTCTAGATACGCAGTATTTT. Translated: CASSQSSLDTQYF.

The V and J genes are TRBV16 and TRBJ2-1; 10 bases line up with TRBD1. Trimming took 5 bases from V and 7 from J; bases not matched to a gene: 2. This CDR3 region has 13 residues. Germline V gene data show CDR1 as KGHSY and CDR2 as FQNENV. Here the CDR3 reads CASSLGQGNEQFF. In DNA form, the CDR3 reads TGTGCCAGCAGCTTGGGACAGGGGAATGAGCAGTTCTTC.

Here the CDR3 reads CASSLNPGLAPWNEQFF. The CDR3 bases are TGTGCCAGCAGCTTGAACCCGGGACTAGCGCCTTGGAATGAGCAGTTCTTC. The chain links TRBV7-3 to TRBJ2-1; 10 positions match TRBD2. Trimming removed 3 bases from V and 7 bases from J; junction bases left unmatched: 12. Per germline, CDR1 SGHTA and CDR2 FQGTGA. The CDR3 extends over 17 amino acids.

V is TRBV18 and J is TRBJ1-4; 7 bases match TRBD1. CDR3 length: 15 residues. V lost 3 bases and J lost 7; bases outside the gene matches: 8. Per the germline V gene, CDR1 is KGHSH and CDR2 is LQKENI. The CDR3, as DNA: TGTGCCAGCTCACCGCGGACAGGCGGAGGTGAAAAACTGTTTTTT. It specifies CASSPRTGGGEKLFF.

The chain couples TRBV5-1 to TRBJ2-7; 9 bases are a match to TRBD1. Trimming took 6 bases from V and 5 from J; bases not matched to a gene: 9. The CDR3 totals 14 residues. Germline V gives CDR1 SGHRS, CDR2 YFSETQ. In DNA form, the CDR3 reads TGCGCCAGCAACCCGGGACAGGGCGTCGACGAGCAGTACTTC. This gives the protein CASNPGQGVDEQYF.

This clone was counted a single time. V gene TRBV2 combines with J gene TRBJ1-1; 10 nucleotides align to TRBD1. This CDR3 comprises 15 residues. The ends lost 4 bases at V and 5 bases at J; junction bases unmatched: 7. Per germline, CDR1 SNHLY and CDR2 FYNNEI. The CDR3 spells CASSAGQGVRTEAFF. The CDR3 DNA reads TGTGCCAGCAGTGCTGGACAGGGGGTGAGGACTGAAGCTTTCTTT.